The 27 T cell receptor beta chains below come from one sample, sequenced in a study of blood T cell repertoires in COVID-19. Clones were sequenced by immunoSEQ multiplex PCR, and TCRdb holds only the in-frame ones, with some missing. The sample contains roughly 290,000 clones, 70% to 90% of which appear only once. The sample comprised PBMCs or T cells enriched from blood (not recorded which). Every receptor here comes from a man in his thirties or forties who had recovered from COVID-19.

This clone occurred a few times. The genes are TRBV10-3 and TRBJ1-2; 8 bases are a match to TRBD1. The CDR3 runs 14 residues. V was pared by 9 bases and J by 4 bases, with 10 bases of the junction left unmatched. Germline CDR1 and CDR2: ENHRY and SYGVKD. The CDR3 DNA is TGTGCCATAAACCGGGACAGGAGCTTCTATGGCTACACCTTC. It specifies CAINRDRSFYGYTF.

This chain links TRBV6-5 with TRBJ2-3; TRBD2 matches at 16 bases. V was clipped by 6 bases and J by 6 bases; unmatched bases: 3. This CDR3 contains 15 residues. Germline V CDR1 and CDR2: MNHEY, SVGAGI. CDR3 DNA: TGTGCCAGCAGGGGACTAGCGGGGGGGCCGGATACGCAGTATTTT. As protein: CASRGLAGGPDTQYF.

This chain connects TRBV9 to TRBJ2-3, with 8 bases that match TRBD2. V lost 0 bases, J lost 1 base, and 4 bases stayed unmatched. This CDR3 comprises 16 residues. Germline V lookup: CDR1 SGDLS, CDR2 YYNGEE. For the CDR3, the DNA is TGTGCCAGCAGCGTAGGAGGTAGCGGGGGCACAGATACGCAGTATTTT. Translation gives CASSVGGSGGTDTQYF.

The chain joins TRBV7-2 to TRBJ2-1; 13 bases match TRBD2. With V trimmed by 1 base and J by 9 bases, 12 bases remained unmatched. Germline V gene lookup returns CDR1 SGHTA and CDR2 FQGNSA. The length of the CDR3 is 18 residues. CDR3 sequence: CASSLESVTGLAGREQFF. In DNA form, the CDR3 reads TGTGCCAGCAGCTTAGAGTCGGTAACGGGACTAGCGGGGCGTGAGCAGTTCTTC.

The rearrangement joins TRBV5-1 to TRBJ1-6; 11 nucleotides line up with TRBD1. The CDR3 extends over 14 amino acids. With V trimmed by 4 bases and J by 8 bases, 2 bases remained unmatched. Germline loops: CDR1 SGHRS, CDR2 YFSETQ. The CDR3 here is CASSPGQGDSPLHF. The CDR3 DNA reads as TGCGCCAGCAGCCCGGGACAGGGGGATTCACCCCTCCACTTT.

V and J are TRBV5-1 and TRBJ1-3; weak D call: TRBD1 (5 bases). Trimming took 0 bases from V and 0 from J, leaving 7 bases between them. Germline V gene data show CDR1 as SGHRS and CDR2 as YFSETQ. The CDR3 totals 15 residues. Here the CDR3 DNA reads TGCGCCAGCAGCTTGGGGGGCTACTCTGGAAACACCATATATTTT. This encodes CASSLGGYSGNTIYF.

This sequence joins TRBV5-4 and TRBJ2-3; D gene unclear. V was shortened by 4 bases and J by 0 bases, with 12 bases between the two germline ends. Per the germline V gene, CDR1 is SGHNT and CDR2 is YYREEE (reference sequence). CDR3 size: 15 residues. In DNA form, the CDR3 reads TGTGCCAGCAGCAGGAGACCCTCGAGCACAGATACGCAGTATTTT. Translation gives CASSRRPSSTDTQYF.

This chain connects TRBV7-8 to TRBJ1-5, with 8 bases matching TRBD1. Germline loops: CDR1 SGHVS, CDR2 FQNEAQ. CDR3 size: 20 residues. V was clipped by 1 base and J by 2 bases; unmatched bases: 16. CDR3 sequence (DNA): TGTGCCAGCAGCTTAGTAAACTGGACAGGGCAACTCTGGGGCAATCAGCCCCAGCATTTT. Amino acid sequence: CASSLVNWTGQLWGNQPQHF.

This clone showed up just a few times. The chain is built from TRBV7-9 and TRBJ1-1; a weak D match, TRBD1 (5 bases). This CDR3 comprises 16 residues. The germline CDR1 and CDR2 sequences are SEHNR and FQNEAQ (reference sequence). V lost 3 bases and J 5 bases, leaving 19 bases between the germline ends. This chain's CDR3 is CASSFSFLTVVTEAFF. The DNA of the CDR3 is TGTGCCAGCAGCTTTTCATTTTTGACAGTAGTAACTGAAGCTTTCTTT. Variable domain in full (rest from reference TRBV7-9 and TRBJ1-1): DTGVSQNPRHKITKRGQNVTFRCDPISEHNRLYWYRQTLGQGPEFLTYFQNEAQLEKSRLLSDRFSAERPKGSFSTLEIQRTEQGDSAMYLCASSFSFLTVVTEAFFGQGTRLTVV.

Written as DNA, the CDR3 is TGCGCCAGCAGCCCGGGGGGGAAGGCCCAGCATTTT. As protein: CASSPGGKAQHF. The chain is built from TRBV4-1 and TRBJ1-5; a weak D match, TRBD1 (5 bases). Trimming pared 4 bases from V and 11 bases from J, leaving 12 bases between. CDR1 is MGHRA and CDR2 is YSYEKL in the germline V gene. The CDR3 totals 12 residues.

The chain uses TRBV19 and TRBJ2-5, with 11 bases identical to TRBD1. The CDR3 loop spans 18 amino acids. The J segment lost 4 bases and the V segment lost 6 bases, leaving 16 bases of the junction unmatched. The germline CDR1 and CDR2 sequences are LNHDA and SQIVND (reference sequence). The DNA of the CDR3 is TGTGCCAGTAGCGATATTCTACCGGGACAGGGGGATGGAGAGACCCAGTACTTC. Protein sequence: CASSDILPGQGDGETQYF.

The gene calls are TRBV30 and TRBJ1-2, with a possible D match to TRBD1 (5 bases). There are 16 residues in the CDR3. The germline V and J ends were trimmed by 4 bases and 4 bases, with 22 bases remaining between them. Germline-derived CDR1 and CDR2 are GTSNPN and SVGIG (reference sequence). CDR3 in amino acids: CAWTQGVASSTYGYTF. In nucleotides, the CDR3 is TGTGCCTGGACCCAGGGCGTCGCCTCGTCAACCTATGGCTACACCTTC.

This chain uses TRBV7-9 with TRBJ2-7; 7 bases fit TRBD1. Germline V lookup: CDR1 SEHNR, CDR2 FQNEAQ (reference sequence). Trimming removed 4 bases from V and 3 bases from J; junction bases left unmatched: 9. This CDR3 has 15 residues. CDR3 DNA: TGTGCCAGCAGCTCGGGACAGTGGGAAAACTACGAGCAGTACTTC. Translation gives CASSSGQWENYEQYF.

This sequence joins TRBV9 and TRBJ1-2, with 8 bases identical to TRBD1. The CDR3 is made up of 13 amino acids. Germline V lookup: CDR1 SGDLS, CDR2 YYNGEE. V gave up 7 bases and J gave up 6 bases; unmatched junction bases: 8. CDR3 DNA sequence: TGTGCCAGCGGTGATTACAGGGGGAATGGCTACACCTTC. Translating it yields CASGDYRGNGYTF.

The rearrangement links TRBV12-3 or TRBV12-4 to TRBJ2-5, with TRBD1 as a possible D gene (5 bases). Trimming cost V 8 bases and J 4 bases, with 14 bases left between them. There are 13 residues in the CDR3. The CDR3 protein is CASAKGFTETQYF. The CDR3 nucleotides read TGTGCCAGCGCCAAGGGGTTTACAGAGACCCAGTACTTC.

This sequence joins TRBV4-2 and TRBJ1-4; 9 nucleotides align to TRBD1. The CDR3 is 16 residues long. CDR1 and CDR2 (germline): LGHNA, YNFKEQ. With V trimmed by 6 bases and J by 1 base, 6 bases remained unmatched. The CDR3 is CASRLTGGLTNEKLFF. DNA for the CDR3: TGTGCCAGCAGACTGACAGGGGGTTTAACTAATGAAAAACTGTTTTTT.

This clone occurred a few times. V and J are TRBV18 and TRBJ2-5; 10 nucleotides align to TRBD1. CDR3 length: 17 amino acids. The V segment lost 1 base and the J segment 4 bases; nucleotides outside the gene matches: 9. Germline lookup yields CDR1 KGHSH and CDR2 LQKENI. The CDR3 is CASSPQVPRDRGETQYF. DNA for the CDR3: TGTGCCAGCTCACCACAGGTCCCCCGGGACAGGGGAGAGACCCAGTACTTC.

The chain joins TRBV30 to TRBJ1-4; 8 bases line up with TRBD1. V lost 1 base to trimming and J lost 4 bases; unmatched junction nucleotides: 2. The CDR3 has 14 residues. Germline V gives CDR1 GTSNPN, CDR2 SVGIG (reference sequence). CDR3 protein: CAWSGGQDNEKLFF. The CDR3 region has the DNA TGTGCCTGGAGTGGGGGACAGGATAATGAAAAACTGTTTTTT.

This clone was counted between two and nine times. The chain recombines TRBV7-8 with TRBJ1-5; D is possibly TRBD1 (5 bases). The germline V and J ends were trimmed by 1 base and 0 bases, with 16 bases remaining between them. Germline-derived CDR1 and CDR2 are SGHVS and FQNEAQ. The CDR3 has 18 amino acids. The CDR3 region has the DNA TGTGCCAGCAGCTTAGAATTCCGGGGGGACTATAGCAATCAGCCCCAGCATTTT. Its translation is CASSLEFRGDYSNQPQHF.

The chain has TRBV3-1 (or the pseudogene TRBV3-2) and TRBJ1-2; 7 nucleotides align to TRBD1. The junction had 8 bases not matched to a gene; V was cut back by 2 bases and J by 5 bases. This CDR3 has 15 residues. CDR1 LGHDT and CDR2 YNNKEL come from the germline V gene (reference sequence). The CDR3 DNA follows: TGTGCCAGCAGCCAATTCCAGCAGGGGGGTTATGGCTACACCTTC. Translation gives CASSQFQQGGYGYTF.

In the case of this clone: This same CDR3 is encoded by further DNA sequences in the sample. This chain links TRBV7-2 with TRBJ1-2; D is ambiguous. Per germline, CDR1 SGHTA and CDR2 FQGNSA. This CDR3 spans 14 amino acids. Trimming removed 1 base at V and 3 bases at J, with 9 bases between. The CDR3 reads CASSLVRGDYGYTF. The CDR3 DNA sequence: TGTGCCAGCAGCTTAGTACGGGGAGACTATGGCTACACCTTC.

The V call is TRBV6-5, the J call TRBJ1-2, with TRBD1 as a possible D gene (6 bases). The CDR3 totals 14 residues. Germline CDR1 MNHEY, CDR2 SVGAGI. V lost 6 bases, J lost 4 bases, and 15 bases lay in between. The CDR3 DNA sequence: TGTGCCAGCAGAACAGGGCGATCTGGCTATGGCTACACCTTC. Translated: CASRTGRSGYGYTF.

This chain connects TRBV2 to TRBJ1-3; maybe TRBD1 (6 bases). The CDR3 is 14 amino acids. Trimming left V 6 bases short and J 2 bases short, with 11 bases between. Germline assignment: CDR1 SNHLY and CDR2 FYNNEI. The CDR3 nucleotides are TGTGCCAGCAGATTACAGGGACCTGGAAACACCATATATTTT. Its translation: CASRLQGPGNTIYF.

This clone was seen once. J is TRBJ1-1 and V is TRBV10-2; D is perhaps TRBD1 (6 bases). The V gene's germline CDR1 is WSHSY and CDR2 SAAADI. CDR3 size: 15 residues. With 8 bases removed from V and 0 bases from J, the gap between germline ends came to 16 bases. The CDR3 bases are TGCGCCAGCGATGTCGACGGGGACATGAACACTGAAGCTTTCTTT. It is translated as CASDVDGDMNTEAFF.

V gene TRBV30 combines with J gene TRBJ2-7; 11 bases map to TRBD1. Germline CDR1 reads GTSNPN; CDR2 reads SVGIG (reference sequence). Trimming at V came to 5 bases and at J to 0 bases, leaving 0 bases not matched to a gene. The CDR3 runs to 13 residues. CDR3 protein: CAWGTGGSYEQYF. The CDR3 DNA is TGTGCCTGGGGGACAGGGGGCTCCTACGAGCAGTACTTC.

This clone has more than one count but fewer than ten. The chain combines TRBV3-1 (or the pseudogene TRBV3-2) with TRBJ1-6; D remains ambiguous. The ends were cut back, 3 bases at V and 10 bases at J, with 10 bases in the middle. The CDR3 runs 13 residues. Germline assignment: CDR1 LGHDT and CDR2 YNNKEL (reference sequence). The DNA for the CDR3 is TGTGCCAGCAGCCATCTTGGAGAATCACCCCTCCACTTT. The encoded protein is CASSHLGESPLHF.

The chain joins TRBV11-2 to TRBJ2-7, with D possibly matching TRBD1 (5 bases). V was trimmed by 5 bases and J by 2 bases, leaving 22 bases between them. The length of the CDR3 is 17 residues. Germline V gene lookup returns CDR1 SGHAT and CDR2 FQNNGV. The CDR3 is CASSPGQTLGHPYEQYF. In DNA form, the CDR3 reads TGTGCCAGCAGCCCAGGCCAGACTCTAGGACATCCCTACGAGCAGTACTTC. Full variable domain (outside the CDR3, taken from reference TRBV11-2 and TRBJ2-7): EAGVAQSPRYKIIEKRQSVAFWCNPISGHATLYWYQQILGQGPKLLIQFQNNGVVDDSQLPKDRFSAERLKGVDSTLKIQPAKLEDSAVYLCASSPGQTLGHPYEQYFGPGTRLTVT.